Listed below are T cell receptor beta chains from one sample, sequenced in a study of T cells after yellow fever vaccination. TCRdb re-called the 5' RACE reads through MiXCR, storing one row per CDR3 protein. The repertoire holds over 100,000 distinct CDR3 sequences, with 8% to 9.5% as singletons. The sample here was CD8+ T cells sorted from PBMCs, taken 45 days after the yellow fever booster vaccination. These receptors all stem from a man younger than 40 who received the YFV17D yellow fever vaccine. Each CDR3 is given with its conserved first and last residue. The order of the fields is D gene, V gene, CDR3 protein. A D gene is named only where the DNA matches it firmly.

. | TRBV5-6 | CASSLGLGNNEQFF
. | TRBV5-1 | CASSLVSGPEQYF
. | TRBV20-1 | CSARSYGSGAAKNIQYF
. | TRBV7-3 | CASSLAPGGAYNEQFF
. | TRBV4-3 | CASSQGTRGDTQYF
. | TRBV6-5 | CASSYSRLLYNEQFF
. | TRBV7-9 | CASSLVSTERNEKLFF
. | TRBV9 | CASSPRGSEQFF
. | TRBV15 | CATSDPGVNTDTQYF
TRBD1 | TRBV28 | CASSYGTGKETQYF
. | TRBV4-3 | CASSQDLAAGNTGELFF
. | TRBV7-9 | CASSLLSSSGNTIYF
. | TRBV7-9 | CASSFGQETQYF
TRBD2 | TRBV27 | CASSYTAGADDQETQYF
. | TRBV7-9 | CASRGQNEQFF
TRBD2 | TRBV27 | CASSAPGMVAGSVNEQFF
. | TRBV29-1 | CSVAPDATDTQYF
. | TRBV10-3 | CAISGPGSYEQYF